The rows below give T cell receptor beta chains drawn from one sample of a study of shared T cell receptors in the human thymus. Profiled with immunoSEQ multiplex PCR; TCRdb holds only in-frame clones, not every one. Of hundreds of thousands of clones in the sample, approximately 87% are singletons; the top ten hold roughly 0.0086%. The data were also submitted as part of a second study, on human thymus T cells.

The sequencing input was thymocytes. Receptors originate from a boy younger than two with a congenital heart defect. The CDR3 runs from the conserved cysteine through the conserved F or W. D genes are given only for firm matches. Expanded clones are given a class, and other clones once, few, many or no size at all.

TRBJ1-1 | NA | TRBD1 | TRBV30 | CAWSDKNRGGSKRLVDTEAFF | TGTGCCTGGAGTGACAAAAACAGGGGGGGCTCCAAGAGGCTGGTGGACACTGAAGCTTTCTTT
TRBJ2-1 | once | NA | TRBV6-1 | CASRQSGTQGNEQFF | TGTGCCAGCAGACAAAGCGGGACACAAGGGAATGAGCAGTTCTTC
TRBJ1-5 | once | NA | TRBV10-3 | CAISESSTVSNQPQHF | TGTGCCATCAGTGAGTCGAGTACAGTTAGCAATCAGCCCCAGCATTTT
TRBJ1-6 | NA | TRBD1 | TRBV6-6 | CASSYRDRYNSPLHF | TGTGCCAGCAGTTACCGGGACAGGTATAATTCCCCCCTCCACTTT
TRBJ2-1 | NA | TRBD2 | TRBV11-3 | CASSFKGPSGEQFF | TGTGCCAGCAGCTTCAAGGGCCCTAGCGGGGAGCAGTTCTTC
TRBJ2-3 | NA | NA | TRBV5-1 | CASNERSITDTQYF | TGCGCCAGCAACGAGCGCTCGATCACAGATACGCAGTATTTT
TRBJ1-5 | NA | NA | TRBV19 | CASSVGRESNQPQHF | TGTGCCAGTAGTGTCGGGAGGGAGAGCAATCAGCCCCAGCATTTT
TRBJ1-1 | NA | TRBD1 | TRBV28 | CASSSVPGQGNPMNTEAFF | TGTGCCAGCAGTTCAGTCCCCGGACAGGGAAATCCCATGAACACTGAAGCTTTCTTT
TRBJ1-1 | NA | NA | TRBV7-2 | CASSLGGDRWNTEAFF | TGTGCCAGCAGCTTAGGGGGCGACAGGTGGAACACTGAAGCTTTCTTT
TRBJ1-2 | NA | NA | TRBV7-9 | CASSVGLQGYGYTF | TGTGCCAGCAGCGTAGGCTTACAGGGATATGGCTACACCTTC
TRBJ1-1 | NA | TRBD1 | TRBV29-1 | CSVNSTRGQGARRNTEAFF | TGCAGCGTCAACTCCACTCGGGGACAGGGGGCACGGCGGAACACTGAAGCTTTCTTT
TRBJ2-5 | NA | TRBD2 | TRBV28 | CASSKPKPGLAGGPQETQYF | TGTGCCAGCAGTAAACCTAAACCGGGACTAGCGGGGGGGCCCCAAGAGACCCAGTACTTC
TRBJ2-3 | NA | NA | TRBV7-9 | CASSSDGNGHTDTQYF | TGTGCCAGCAGCTCCGACGGTAACGGACACACAGATACGCAGTATTTT
TRBJ1-4 | NA | TRBD1 | TRBV9 | CASSVGPGQGTNEKLFF | TGTGCCAGCAGCGTAGGACCGGGACAGGGAACTAATGAAAAACTGTTTTTT
TRBJ2-1 | NA | TRBD2 | TRBV5-6 | CASSAVPGLATSEQFF | TGTGCCAGCAGCGCCGTGCCGGGACTAGCTACAAGTGAGCAGTTCTTC
TRBJ2-1 | few | NA | TRBV7-2 | CASSEGRRGFSYNEQFF | TGTGCCAGCAGCGAGGGGAGGCGGGGATTCTCCTACAATGAGCAGTTCTTC
TRBJ1-5 | NA | TRBD1 | TRBV5-4 | CASSLGTGANQPQHF | TGTGCCAGCAGCTTAGGGACAGGGGCCAATCAGCCCCAGCATTTT
TRBJ2-3 | NA | NA | TRBV5-6 | CASSLLARTQYF | TGTGCCAGCAGCTTGCTAGCACGTACGCAGTATTTT
TRBJ2-5 | NA | NA | TRBV5-8 | CASSLGAPQETQYF | TGTGCCAGCAGCTTGGGGGCACCACAAGAGACCCAGTACTTC
TRBJ1-6 | NA | NA | TRBV9 | CASSVGTVISPLHF | TGTGCCAGCAGCGTAGGGACAGTCATTTCACCCCTCCACTTT
TRBJ1-5 | NA | NA | TRBV5-6 | CASSLAGQPQHF | TGTGCCAGCAGCTTGGCCGGTCAGCCCCAGCATTTT
TRBJ1-4 | NA | NA | TRBV28 | CASTKPRGGERNEKLFF | TGTGCCAGCACCAAACCCAGGGGAGGGGAAAGAAATGAAAAACTGTTTTTT
TRBJ2-7 | NA | NA | TRBV4-1 | CASSPSSAVIYEQYF | TGCGCCAGCAGCCCTTCTAGCGCGGTAATCTACGAGCAGTACTTC
TRBJ1-2 | NA | NA | TRBV19 | CASSIGPAYYGYTF | TGTGCCAGTAGTATAGGGCCAGCGTACTATGGCTACACCTTC
TRBJ2-7 | NA | TRBD1 | TRBV4-3 | CASSSIYGTGFYEQYF | TGCGCCAGCAGCTCTATTTACGGGACAGGGTTTTACGAGCAGTACTTC
TRBJ2-1 | NA | NA | TRBV7-9 | CASSHATREQFF | TGTGCCAGCAGCCACGCGACTAGGGAGCAGTTCTTC
TRBJ2-1 | NA | TRBD2 | TRBV28 | CASSAERGTYNEQFF | TGTGCCAGCAGCGCCGAGCGGGGTACCTACAATGAGCAGTTCTTC
TRBJ2-7 | few | TRBD2 | TRBV10-3 | CAISRLGGGSYEQYF | TGTGCCATCAGCCGCTTGGGCGGGGGCTCCTACGAGCAGTACTTC
TRBJ2-7 | NA | TRBD2 | TRBV14 | CASSQQRVRGGGDYEQYF | TGTGCCAGCAGCCAACAACGGGTGCGGGGGGGCGGGGACTACGAGCAGTACTTC
TRBJ2-1 | NA | TRBD2 | TRBV5-1 | CASSLSASGVNNEQFF | TGCGCCAGCAGCCTGAGCGCTAGCGGGGTTAATAATGAGCAGTTCTTC
TRBJ2-7 | NA | TRBD1 | TRBV5-6 | CASSLWLGTGFSYEQYF | TGTGCCAGCAGCTTGTGGCTTGGGACAGGGTTTTCCTACGAGCAGTACTTC
TRBJ2-7 | NA | NA | TRBV4-3 | CASSHEPGTIPYEQYF | TGCGCCAGCAGCCATGAACCGGGAACTATCCCCTACGAGCAGTACTTC
TRBJ2-3 | NA | NA | TRBV5-1 | CASGRTRTTDTQYF | TGCGCCAGCGGTAGGACACGGACCACAGATACGCAGTATTTT
TRBJ2-5 | once | NA | TRBV5-6 | CASSSVGGRFQETQYF | TGTGCCAGCAGCAGCGTGGGGGGTAGATTCCAAGAGACCCAGTACTTC
TRBJ2-7 | NA | TRBD2 | TRBV9 | CASSVATGGGFGEQYF | TGTGCCAGCAGCGTAGCTACGGGGGGTGGGTTCGGCGAGCAGTACTTC
TRBJ2-7 | NA | TRBD1 | TRBV5-4 | CASSLVAGKGAHEQYF | TGTGCCAGCAGCTTGGTAGCTGGGAAGGGGGCCCACGAGCAGTACTTC
TRBJ2-5 | NA | TRBD1 | TRBV27 | CASSFVPGQGSKETQYF | TGTGCCAGCAGTTTCGTCCCGGGACAGGGTTCGAAAGAGACCCAGTACTTC
TRBJ2-1 | NA | NA | TRBV12-5 | CASGASEDNEQFF | TGTGCTAGTGGGGCTAGCGAGGACAATGAGCAGTTCTTC
TRBJ1-2 | NA | TRBD1 | TRBV30 | CAWYEGAGEDYGYTF | TGTGCCTGGTATGAGGGGGCCGGTGAGGACTATGGCTACACCTTC
TRBJ2-7 | NA | TRBD2 | TRBV29-1 | CSAGLAGGSTSYEQYF | TGCAGCGCCGGACTAGCGGGAGGGAGCACCAGCTACGAGCAGTACTTC
TRBJ1-1 | few | NA | TRBV27 | CASRTGWGGEAFF | TGTGCCAGCAGAACCGGGTGGGGAGGTGAAGCTTTCTTT
TRBJ2-5 | NA | TRBD1 | TRBV4-1 | CASSQDRDRVKEETQYF | TGCGCCAGCAGCCAAGATCGGGACAGGGTGAAAGAAGAGACCCAGTACTTC
TRBJ1-6 | NA | TRBD1 | TRBV7-9 | CASSQGTDYNSPLHF | TGTGCCAGCAGCCAAGGGACAGACTATAATTCACCCCTCCACTTT
TRBJ2-7 | NA | NA | TRBV5-5 | CASSLRAGGSYEQYF | TGTGCCAGCAGCTTGAGGGCAGGGGGGTCCTACGAGCAGTACTTC
TRBJ1-6 | NA | TRBD1 | TRBV6-4 | CASSETGTVKNSPLHF | TGTGCCAGCAGTGAGACCGGGACAGTAAAAAATTCACCCCTCCACTTT
TRBJ1-2 | NA | NA | TRBV19 | CASSIGGHGGDYGYTF | TGTGCCAGTAGTATAGGGGGACACGGCGGTGACTATGGCTACACCTTC
TRBJ2-1 | NA | TRBD2 | TRBV7-9 | CASSFPSGRVPRNEQFF | TGTGCCAGCAGCTTCCCTAGCGGGAGGGTACCGAGGAATGAGCAGTTCTTC